This T cell receptor beta chain is drawn from a study of Ad26.COV2.S vaccination and SARS-CoV-2 variants. The treatment is: some 20 received Ad26.COV2.S at low or high dose, single or two shots; about 5 received placebo; per-sample allocation not given. Sampling was done on day 63 after the first vaccine or placebo injection. Repertoires were generated with immunoSEQ multiplex PCR, while TCRdb's copy carries only in-frame clones and drops some. The data show approximately 300,000 clones, about 82% seen once. V lost 8 bases and J 4 bases, leaving 15 bases between the germline ends. The length of the CDR3 is 13 residues. From germline, CDR1 is MGHRA and CDR2 YSYEKL.

The sequence derives from a person between 18 and 60 years old who received the Ad26.COV2.S COVID-19 vaccine or a placebo. The sample in question was peripheral blood, obtained in a trial of Ad26.COV2.S vaccine versus placebo. This rearrangement joins TRBV4-1 to TRBJ2-7, with D tentatively TRBD1 or TRBD2 (5 bases each). CDR3 region: CASGALEGYEQYF. Here the CDR3 DNA reads TGCGCCAGCGGGGCACTAGAAGGGTACGAGCAGTACTTC.